What follows are 20 T cell receptor beta chains derived from one specimen sequenced in a study of T cells in Graves' hyperthyroidism and ophthalmopathy. Amplified TCR beta CDR3 regions came from RNA transcripts. When the TCR CDR3 underwent first-round RT-PCR, the HTBI primer set was used. TCRdb re-called the multiplex PCR reads with MiXCR, one entry per CDR3 protein. The sample contains approximately 620,000 distinct CDR3 sequences, roughly 13% of which appear only once. Sample: blood. The origin of the receptors is a woman aged 25-40 years with Graves' hyperthyroidism that later progressed to Graves' ophthalmopathy.

Ten or more counts support this clonotype. The chain uses TRBV2 and TRBJ2-1; TRBD1 might be the D (6 bases). With 2 bases removed from V and 3 bases from J, the gap between germline ends came to 14 bases. The CDR3 runs 16 residues. Germline V gene data show CDR1 as SNHLY and CDR2 as FYNNEI. CDR3 sequence: CASSEKSPGDYNEQFF. In DNA, the CDR3 is TGTGCCAGCAGTGAAAAGTCGCCAGGGGACTACAATGAGCAGTTCTTC.

This clonotype was observed at least ten times. The V call is TRBV2, the J call TRBJ1-1, with TRBD1 matching over 8 bases. Germline values: CDR1 SNHLY, CDR2 FYNNEI. This CDR3 region has 15 residues. Losses at the gene ends were 8 bases for V and 4 bases for J; bases not matched to a gene: 12. CDR3 sequence reads: CASAKPTGASTEAFF. The CDR3 DNA is TGTGCCAGCGCTAAACCGACAGGGGCAAGCACTGAAGCTTTCTTT.

This clonotype was seen many times. The chain recombines TRBV4-3 with TRBJ2-6, with a possible D match to TRBD2 (5 bases). The CDR3 contains 16 residues. Trimming took 4 bases from V and 1 from J, leaving 11 bases between them. Germline V gene lookup returns CDR1 LGHNA and CDR2 YSLEER. Written as DNA, the CDR3 is TGCGCCAGCAGCCCTCGGGGAGCATCTGGGGCCAACGTCCTGACTTTC. This encodes CASSPRGASGANVLTF.

Ten or more counts support this clonotype. This chain joins TRBV27 and TRBJ2-7; possible D gene TRBD2, 5 bases. Trimming pared 1 base from V and 5 bases from J, leaving 12 bases between. CDR3 size: 14 residues. CDR1 is MNHEY, CDR2 SMNVEV, per germline (reference sequence). The CDR3 region has the DNA TGTGCCAGCAGTTTATTGGGCGGGTTCCACGAGCAGTACTTC. The encoded protein is CASSLLGGFHEQYF.

This clonotype was counted between two and nine times. V usage is TRBV18 and J usage is TRBJ2-3, with 8 positions matching TRBD1. CDR1 and CDR2 from the germline V gene are KGHSH and LQKENI. With V trimmed by 6 bases and J by 3 bases, 11 bases remained unmatched. The CDR3 spans 16 residues. The CDR3 loop is CASSLQQGEGTDTQYF. DNA of the CDR3: TGTGCCAGCTCTCTACAACAGGGGGAAGGGACAGATACGCAGTATTTT.

The chain links TRBV7-9 to TRBJ2-5; the match to TRBD2 covers 10 bases. V lost 1 base to trimming and J lost 4 bases; unmatched junction nucleotides: 6. CDR1 is SEHNR, CDR2 FQNEAQ, per germline (reference sequence). The CDR3 spans 16 residues. The CDR3 is CASSLVLAGEGETQYF. The CDR3 nucleotides are TGTGCCAGCAGCTTAGTCCTAGCGGGAGAGGGAGAGACCCAGTACTTC.

The V and J genes are TRBV12-3 or TRBV12-4 and TRBJ2-1; 10 bases align to TRBD2. Trimming cost V 7 bases and J 5 bases; bases outside gene matches: 11. CDR3 size: 16 residues. The CDR3 spells CASTLAGGRTHNEQFF. The CDR3 nucleotides read TGTGCCAGCACCTTAGCGGGAGGACGAACCCACAATGAGCAGTTCTTC.

The table lists this clonotype with a few counts. The rearrangement uses TRBV9 and TRBJ2-2; D gene ambiguous. Germline assignment: CDR1 SGDLS and CDR2 YYNGEE. V shed 0 bases and J shed 4 bases, with 16 bases lying between them. CDR3 length equals 17 residues. CDR3 coding DNA: TGTGCCAGCAGCGTAGTGGCAGGATCTGTGGGCACCGGGGAGCTGTTTTTT. Its protein is CASSVVAGSVGTGELFF.

In the case of this clonotype: The conserved final phenylalanine or tryptophan is absent from the CDR3, which likely points to a read error. The DNA is left out, because the CDR3 cannot be placed on it with certainty; the CDR3 is given as TCRdb lists it. V gene TRBV30 combines with J gene TRBJ1-2. The CDR3 is 13 amino acids long, termini counted. Germline CDR1 GTSNPN, CDR2 SVGIG (reference sequence). The CDR3 loop is CAWSVGGSDGFTV.

This clonotype was observed many times. V usage is TRBV4-2 and J usage is TRBJ2-7; TRBD2 aligns across 8 bases. V shed 0 bases and J 3 bases; nucleotides not matched to a gene: 4. Germline V gene sequence: CDR1 LGHNA, CDR2 YNFKEQ. The CDR3 is 15 amino acids. CDR3 sequence (DNA): TGTGCCAGCAGCCAAGATCTGACTAGCGTCTACGAGCAGTACTTC. It yields the protein CASSQDLTSVYEQYF.

This clonotype was seen at least ten times. The V and J genes are TRBV5-4 and TRBJ2-1; 8 bases are a match to TRBD1. V trimming: 3 bases; J trimming: 6 bases; junction bases outside the gene matches: 5. There are 14 residues in the CDR3. CDR1 SGHNT and CDR2 YYREEE come from the germline V gene (reference sequence). This CDR3 is CASSSGTGGNEQFF. CDR3 bases: TGTGCCAGCAGCTCCGGGACAGGAGGCAATGAGCAGTTCTTC.

This clonotype was seen repeatedly, ten times or more. The V call is TRBV5-1, the J call TRBJ2-2; D is uncertain. The CDR3 loop spans 12 amino acids. Germline loops: CDR1 SGHRS, CDR2 YFSETQ. The V end lost 0 bases, the J end lost 8 bases, and 5 bases lay between the germline ends. The CDR3 sequence is CASSLAIGELFF. The DNA of the CDR3 is TGCGCCAGCAGCTTGGCGATAGGGGAGCTGTTTTTT.

There are a few counts of this clonotype. The V call is TRBV7-2, the J call TRBJ1-3; no firm D call. The CDR3 extends over 13 amino acids. Trimming shortened V by 8 bases and J by 4 bases, and 12 bases separated the two germline ends. Germline V gives CDR1 SGHTA, CDR2 FQGNSA. The CDR3 sequence is CASGSREGNTIYF. The CDR3 nucleotides are TGTGCCAGCGGGTCCCGGGAGGGAAACACCATATATTTT. The full variable domain, rest sourced from reference TRBV7-2 and TRBJ1-3, is GAGVSQSPSNKVTEKGKDVELRCDPISGHTALYWYRQSLGQGLEFLIYFQGNSAPDKSGLPSDRFSAERTGGSVSTLTIQRTQQEDSAVYLCASGSREGNTIYFGEGSWLTVV.

This clonotype was picked up many times. V and J are TRBV11-2 and TRBJ1-5; no clear D. Germline V gene lookup returns CDR1 SGHAT and CDR2 FQNNGV. V lost 5 bases and J 1 base, leaving 9 bases between the germline ends. CDR3 length equals 14 residues. The DNA for the CDR3 is TGTGCCAGCAGCCAACTTGGAAGCAATCAGCCCCAGCATTTT. Translating it yields CASSQLGSNQPQHF.

This chain uses TRBV28 with TRBJ1-2; possibly TRBD1 for D (5 bases). This CDR3 is 15 amino acids long. V shed 7 bases and J shed 1 base, with 16 bases lying between them. Germline CDR1 and CDR2: MDHEN and SYDVKM. The CDR3 bases are TGTGCCAGCATTAGTCCTCGGGACCTTAACTATGGCTACACCTTC. It codes for CASISPRDLNYGYTF.

The gene calls are TRBV29-1 and TRBJ1-4; D might be TRBD1 (6 bases). The germline V gene has CDR1 SQVTM and CDR2 ANQGSEA. The CDR3 runs 14 residues. V lost 4 bases and J 3 bases, leaving 12 bases between the germline ends. Here the CDR3 DNA reads TGCAGCGTTGGGGGGGGCGCTTCTAATGAAAAACTGTTTTTT. Protein product: CSVGGGASNEKLFF.

In this sample, this clonotype turned up many times. The rearrangement uses TRBV27 and TRBJ1-2; no reliable D call. Germline CDR1 MNHEY, CDR2 SMNVEV (reference sequence). The CDR3 is 15 residues long. V was pared by 0 bases and J by 0 bases, with 8 bases between. CDR3 sequence reads: CASSLSSQPNYGYTF. The DNA for the CDR3 is TGTGCCAGCAGTTTATCTTCACAGCCTAACTATGGCTACACCTTC.

This clonotype has a single count. V is TRBV12-3 or TRBV12-4 and J is TRBJ1-2, with 9 bases lining up with TRBD1. The CDR3 extends over 14 amino acids. The trim removed 5 bases at V and 5 bases at J, leaving 6 bases unmatched. The CDR3 here is CASSTGTGMYGYTF. Written as DNA, the CDR3 is TGTGCCAGCAGTACCGGGACAGGGATGTATGGCTACACCTTC.

With respect to this clonotype: A much larger clonotype is one base distant, so this may be a read error. The rearrangement uses TRBV25-1 and TRBJ2-1; 13 nucleotides agree with TRBD2. The CDR3 consists of 15 residues. Losses at the gene ends were 8 bases for V and 8 bases for J; bases not matched to a gene: 9. Per the germline V gene, CDR1 is MGHDK and CDR2 is SYGVNS. The CDR3 is CASGLGLAGNDEQFF. In nucleotides, the CDR3 is TGTGCCAGCGGCTTGGGACTAGCGGGAAACGATGAGCAGTTCTTC.

Worth noting for this clonotype: This may stem from a read error, because a much larger clone lies one nucleotide away. The chain employs TRBV5-1 and TRBJ1-1, with a tentative D call TRBD1 (6 bases). The CDR3 has 14 amino acids. Per the germline V gene, CDR1 is SGHRS and CDR2 is YFSETQ. The CDR3 protein is CASSWERGDTQAFF. Here the CDR3 DNA reads TGCGCCAGCAGCTGGGAGAGGGGGGACACTCAAGCTTTCTTT. The full variable domain, with the rest looked up from reference TRBV5-1 and TRBJ1-1, is KAGVTQTPRYLIKTRGQQVTLSCSPISGHRSVSWYQQTPGQGLQFLFEYFSETQRNKGNFPGRFSGRQFSNSRSEMNVSTLELGDSALYLCASSWERGDTQAFFGQGTRLTVV.